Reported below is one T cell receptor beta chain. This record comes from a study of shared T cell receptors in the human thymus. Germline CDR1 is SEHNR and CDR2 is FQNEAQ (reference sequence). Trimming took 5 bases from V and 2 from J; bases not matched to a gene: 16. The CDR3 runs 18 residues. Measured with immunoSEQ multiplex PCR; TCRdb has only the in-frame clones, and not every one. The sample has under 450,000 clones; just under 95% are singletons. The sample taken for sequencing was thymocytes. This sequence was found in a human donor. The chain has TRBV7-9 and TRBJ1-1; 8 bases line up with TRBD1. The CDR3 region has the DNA TGTGCCAGCAGCGCACCTCAGGGGGCGAAGCCGTTAAACACTGAAGCTTTCTTT. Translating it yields CASSAPQGAKPLNTEAFF.